The TCR beta chain under discussion was sequenced for a study of cytomegalovirus exposure and HLA in healthy donors. Study-level background: The roughly 100 million unique TCR beta sequences, from 150 million to 200 million T cells, were found by an earlier analysis.

Findings and caveats of the study: The classifier, whose performance was assessed in both the original and validation cohorts, reportedly diagnosed cytomegalovirus status with high specificity and sensitivity.

PCR used 60 Vbeta primers and 13 Jbeta primers. Generated by immunoSEQ multiplex PCR, the TCRdb table keeps only in-frame clones and is missing some. The top ten clones hold roughly 0.7% of a sample with some 200,000 clones, about 80% of them seen once. On this clone itself: Its antigen is not known.

The CDR3 extends over 13 amino acids. The germline V and J ends were trimmed by 3 bases and 8 bases, with 13 bases remaining between them. CDR1 MRHNA and CDR2 SNTAGT come from the germline V gene. Sequences were obtained from PBMCs. The chain has TRBV6-4 and TRBJ1-2; D unresolved. This sequence was found in a boy younger than 18 in good health and CMV-seronegative. The CDR3 DNA follows: TGTGCCAGCAGTGATGGCGGCGCGGGAGGCTACACCTTC. This sequence encodes CASSDGGAGGYTF.